The 18 T cell receptor beta chains in this list originate from one sample, sequenced in a study of prognosis after radiotherapy for stage I lung cancer. The TCR beta CDR3 region was amplified from genomic DNA, with two rounds of multiplex PCR being used for the amplification. During first-round PCR, primers specific to each TRBV and TRBJ gene were used. TCRdb re-called the multiplex PCR reads through MiXCR, storing one row per CDR3 protein. The sample records about 12,000 distinct CDR3 sequences, 45% to 60% being singletons. This specimen was PBMCs, taken before or after stereotactic body radiation therapy (not recorded which). Receptors were obtained from a donor of 50 years or more with non-small cell lung cancer.

J is TRBJ1-2 and V is TRBV2, with D perhaps matching TRBD1 (6 bases). This CDR3 is 13 amino acids long. Trimming pared 5 bases from V and 8 bases from J, leaving 15 bases between. CDR1 SNHLY and CDR2 FYNNEI come from the germline V gene. The CDR3 protein is CASSWTATMGYTF. Here the CDR3 DNA reads TGTGCCAGCAGTTGGACAGCCACGATGGGCTACACCTTC.

V usage is TRBV5-1 and J usage is TRBJ2-2; TRBD2 agrees at 13 bases. The CDR3 loop spans 14 amino acids. V trimming: 4 bases; J trimming: 7 bases; junction bases outside the gene matches: 1. Per germline, CDR1 SGHRS and CDR2 YFSETQ. CDR3 loop: CASSGTSGIGELFF. The CDR3 DNA follows: TGCGCCAGCAGCGGGACTAGCGGGATCGGGGAGCTGTTTTTT.

This clonotype has a handful of counts. This chain links TRBV30 with TRBJ1-3, with D maybe TRBD1 (6 bases). V was pared by 6 bases and J by 1 base, with 19 bases between. Germline CDR1 GTSNPN, CDR2 SVGIG (reference sequence). This CDR3 has 16 amino acids. The CDR3 sequence: CACDRSTTYSGNTIYF. CDR3 bases: TGTGCCTGCGACAGGAGTACAACTTATTCTGGAAACACCATATATTTT. The entire variable domain, with the rest obtained from reference TRBV30 and TRBJ1-3, is as follows: SQTIHQWPATLVQPVGSPLSLECTVEGTSNPNLYWYRQAAGRGLQLLFYSVGIGQISSEVPQNLSASRPQDRQFILSSKKLLLSDSGFYLCACDRSTTYSGNTIYFGEGSWLTVV.

This clonotype was detected many times. V and J are TRBV10-3 and TRBJ2-2; the match to TRBD1 covers 9 bases. The CDR3 has 15 residues. The V segment lost 7 bases and the J segment 3 bases; nucleotides outside the gene matches: 6. Germline V gene sequence: CDR1 ENHRY, CDR2 SYGVKD. The CDR3 nucleotides read TGTGCCATCAAACCGGGACAGGGTGACACCGGGGAGCTGTTTTTT. It specifies CAIKPGQGDTGELFF.

The chain links TRBV6-2 or TRBV6-3 to TRBJ2-2; TRBD1 or TRBD2 may be the D gene (5 bases each). CDR1 MNHEY and CDR2 SVGEGT come from the germline V gene. Trimming took off 5 bases at V and 3 bases at J, with 10 bases between the two ends. The CDR3 runs 14 residues. This CDR3 reads CASSDGTDTGELFF. CDR3 DNA sequence: TGTGCCAGCAGTGACGGGACGGACACCGGGGAGCTGTTTTTT.

The chain is built from TRBV5-1 and TRBJ1-1; TRBD1 matches 9 bases. This CDR3 has 15 residues. CDR1 is SGHRS and CDR2 is YFSETQ in the germline V gene. The junction had 8 bases not matched to a gene; V was cut back by 3 bases and J by 5 bases. As DNA, the CDR3 is TGCGCCAGCAGCTCCGGGACAGGGTATGTTACTGAAGCTTTCTTT. This sequence encodes CASSSGTGYVTEAFF.

The chain carries TRBV19 and TRBJ2-1, with 10 bases lining up with TRBD2. The germline V gene encodes CDR1 LNHDA and CDR2 SQIVND (reference sequence). V shed 8 bases, J shed 8 bases, and the junction held 27 bases outside the gene matches. The CDR3 loop spans 20 amino acids. This CDR3 is CASCKYGTSEMRGIGDEQFF. The CDR3 coding sequence is TGTGCCAGTTGTAAATACGGGACTAGCGAGATGAGGGGTATCGGTGATGAGCAGTTCTTC.

This clonotype qualifies as medium-sized (0.01 to 0.1%). Written as DNA, the CDR3 is TGCGCCAGCAGCCCGGGACTAGCGGGACGAACCGGGGAGCTGTTTTTT. This sequence encodes CASSPGLAGRTGELFF. The gene calls are TRBV5-1 and TRBJ2-2, with 13 bases matching TRBD2. Germline CDR1 is SGHRS and CDR2 is YFSETQ. J gave up 5 bases and V 4 bases, and 5 bases lay outside the gene matches. CDR3 length: 16 residues.

The chain uses TRBV3-1 and TRBJ2-7, with D hard to call. The CDR3 is 15 residues long. Germline CDR1 LGHDT, CDR2 YNNKEL (reference sequence). V was clipped by 4 bases and J by 5 bases, with 18 bases between them. The CDR3 DNA reads as TGTGCCAGCAGCCCCGCTGTCGGATCCCGGGACGAGCAGTACTTC. Translation gives CASSPAVGSRDEQYF.

This clonotype has at least ten counts. The chain is built from TRBV6-9 and TRBJ2-3; D could derive from TRBD1 or TRBD2 (5 bases each). The germline V gene has CDR1 MNHGY and CDR2 SVAAGI. The CDR3 runs 15 residues. V lost 3 bases, J lost 2 bases, and 12 bases lay in between. The CDR3 DNA reads as TGTGCCAGCAGTTACGGGGACGGATCCACAGATACGCAGTATTTT. Protein: CASSYGDGSTDTQYF.

This chain connects TRBV12-3 or TRBV12-4 to TRBJ2-1; the match to TRBD2 covers 7 bases. The CDR3 length is 16 residues. Trimming took 5 bases from V and 4 from J; bases not matched to a gene: 11. CDR3 in amino acids: CASSPLGGTIYNEQFF. Here the CDR3 DNA reads TGTGCCAGCAGTCCCCTGGGGGGGACTATATACAATGAGCAGTTCTTC.

This clonotype ranks as medium-sized. This sequence joins TRBV6-1 and TRBJ1-2, with D possibly being TRBD1 (6 bases). CDR3 length: 17 amino acids. Trimming left V 8 bases short and J 8 bases short, with 30 bases between. CDR1 and CDR2 from the germline V gene are MNHNS and SASEGT. The CDR3 nucleotides read TGTGCCAGCCTAGCCTCGGGCCCGTCCGCGGGGGGCCCCGGCTACACCTTC. Translation gives CASLASGPSAGGPGYTF.

As for this clonotype: Germline and junction disagree at one end, which may indicate a read error. The chain recombines TRBV24-1 with TRBJ2-2; unclear D gene. This CDR3 has 17 residues. Germline assignment: CDR1 KGHDR and CDR2 SFDVKD. The CDR3 sequence is CATCDSVRFLGTGELFF. The CDR3 DNA reads as TGTGCCACCTGTGATTCAGTCAGGTTCTTAGGCACCGGGGAGCTGTTTTTT.

The V call is TRBV12-3 or TRBV12-4, the J call TRBJ1-2; no clear D gene. V lost 3 bases and J 4 bases, leaving 3 bases between the germline ends. The CDR3 consists of 11 residues. The CDR3 DNA follows: TGTGCCAGCAGTTTCGGCTATGGCTACACCTTC. Its protein is CASSFGYGYTF.

In its sample, this clonotype is medium-sized. The chain has TRBV6-2 or TRBV6-3 and TRBJ2-7; D possibly corresponds to TRBD1 (5 bases). The CDR3 covers 14 residues. CDR1 and CDR2 from the germline V gene are MNHEY and SVGEGT. The V end lost 5 bases, the J end lost 5 bases, and 16 bases lay between the germline ends. The CDR3: CASSRAGARNEQYF. CDR3 in DNA: TGTGCCAGCAGTCGGGCTGGGGCCAGGAACGAGCAGTACTTC.

This chain links TRBV7-8 with TRBJ1-6, with a tentative D call TRBD1 (6 bases). Between the trimmed V and J ends, which lost 3 bases and 9 bases, there was a span of 12 bases. This CDR3 contains 14 residues. CDR1 and CDR2 from the germline V gene are SGHVS and FQNEAQ. This CDR3 reads CASSLAGDGSPLHF. DNA for the CDR3: TGTGCCAGCAGCTTGGCAGGGGACGGTTCACCCCTCCACTTT.

This clonotype occurred many times. The rearrangement joins TRBV29-1 to TRBJ2-7, with D tentatively TRBD1 (6 bases). The V gene's germline CDR1 is SQVTM and CDR2 ANQGSEA. This CDR3 is 13 amino acids long. Trimming pared 2 bases from V and 3 bases from J, leaving 11 bases between. Here the CDR3 DNA reads TGCAGCGTTGAACCCGTACAGGGCTACGAGCAGTACTTC. Protein: CSVEPVQGYEQYF.

As for this clonotype: This may arise from a read error, as a much more abundant clone is one base away. J is TRBJ2-5 and V is TRBV12-3 or TRBV12-4, with no clear D. Trimming left V 6 bases short and J 0 bases short, with 8 bases between. There are 13 residues in the CDR3. The CDR3 is CASRHRNQETQYF. The CDR3 nucleotides read TGTGCCAGCAGACATCGCAACCAAGAGACCCAGTACTTC.